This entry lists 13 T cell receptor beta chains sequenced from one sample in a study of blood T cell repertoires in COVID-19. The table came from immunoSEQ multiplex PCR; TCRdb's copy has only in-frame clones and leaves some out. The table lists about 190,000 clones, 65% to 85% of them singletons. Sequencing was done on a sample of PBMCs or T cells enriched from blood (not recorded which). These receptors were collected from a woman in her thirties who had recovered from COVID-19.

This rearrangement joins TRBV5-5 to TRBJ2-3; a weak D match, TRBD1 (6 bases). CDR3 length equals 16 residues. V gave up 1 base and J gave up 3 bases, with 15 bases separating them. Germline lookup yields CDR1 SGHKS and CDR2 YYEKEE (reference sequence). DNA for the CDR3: TGTGCCAGCAGCTTGCCACTACCTAGGGGGACAGATACGCAGTATTTT. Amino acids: CASSLPLPRGTDTQYF. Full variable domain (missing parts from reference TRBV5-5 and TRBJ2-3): DAGVTQSPTHLIKTRGQQVTLRCSPISGHKSVSWYQQVLGQGPQFIFQYYEKEERGRGNFPDRFSARQFPNYSSELNVNALLLGDSALYLCASSLPLPRGTDTQYFGPGTRLTVL.

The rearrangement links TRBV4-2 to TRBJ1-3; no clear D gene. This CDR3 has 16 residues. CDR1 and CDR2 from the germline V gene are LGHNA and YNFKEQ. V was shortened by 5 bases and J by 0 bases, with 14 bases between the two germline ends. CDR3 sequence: CASSSPGVVSGNTIYF. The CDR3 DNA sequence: TGTGCCAGCAGCTCCCCCGGGGTAGTCTCTGGAAACACCATATATTTT.

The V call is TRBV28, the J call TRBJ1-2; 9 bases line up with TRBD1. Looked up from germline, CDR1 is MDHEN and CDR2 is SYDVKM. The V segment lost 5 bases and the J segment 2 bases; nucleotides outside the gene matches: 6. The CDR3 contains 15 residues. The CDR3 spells CASSEPGQGNYGYTF. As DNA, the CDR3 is TGTGCCAGCAGTGAGCCGGGACAGGGAAACTATGGCTACACCTTC.

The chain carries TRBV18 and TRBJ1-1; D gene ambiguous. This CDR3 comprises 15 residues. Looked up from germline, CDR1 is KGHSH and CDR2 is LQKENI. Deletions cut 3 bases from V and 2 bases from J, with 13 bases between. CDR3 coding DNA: TGTGCCAGCTCACCTGAGGCCGCTCCCAACACTGAAGCTTTCTTT. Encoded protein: CASSPEAAPNTEAFF.

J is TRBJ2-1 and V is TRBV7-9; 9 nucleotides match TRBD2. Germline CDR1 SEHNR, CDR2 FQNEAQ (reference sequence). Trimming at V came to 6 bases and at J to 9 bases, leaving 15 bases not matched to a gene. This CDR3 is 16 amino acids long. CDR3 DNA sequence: TGTGCCAGCAGTCCCCAAAGCGGGAGGTCGTTCGGTGAGCAGTTCTTC. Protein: CASSPQSGRSFGEQFF.

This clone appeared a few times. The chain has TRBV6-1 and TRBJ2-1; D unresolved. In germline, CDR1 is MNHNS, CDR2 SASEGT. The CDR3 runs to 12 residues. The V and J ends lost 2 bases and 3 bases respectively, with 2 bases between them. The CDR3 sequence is CASSELYNEQFF. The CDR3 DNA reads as TGTGCCAGCAGTGAACTCTACAATGAGCAGTTCTTC.

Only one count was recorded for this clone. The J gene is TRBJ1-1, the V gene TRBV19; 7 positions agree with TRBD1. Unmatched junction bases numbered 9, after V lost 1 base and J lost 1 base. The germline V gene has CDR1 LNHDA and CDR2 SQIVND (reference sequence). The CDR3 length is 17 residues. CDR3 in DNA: TGTGCCAGTAGTATAGGTCGGCAGGGGGTTTCGAACACTGAAGCTTTCTTT. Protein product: CASSIGRQGVSNTEAFF.

CDR3 protein: CASSFQGAADTQYF. The CDR3 DNA follows: TGTGCCAGCAGTTTTCAGGGGGCGGCAGATACGCAGTATTTT. The chain is built from TRBV27 and TRBJ2-3; 8 nucleotides align to TRBD1. Germline V lookup: CDR1 MNHEY, CDR2 SMNVEV (reference sequence). The V gene end was trimmed by 3 bases and the J gene end by 4 bases; junction bases not matched to a gene: 3. The CDR3 has 14 residues.

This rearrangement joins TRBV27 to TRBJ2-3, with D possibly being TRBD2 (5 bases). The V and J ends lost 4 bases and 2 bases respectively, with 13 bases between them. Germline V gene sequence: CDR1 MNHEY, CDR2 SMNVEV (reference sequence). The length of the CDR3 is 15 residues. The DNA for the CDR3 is TGTGCCAGCAGTTCCTTGGTGGGAGCCACAGATACGCAGTATTTT. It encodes CASSSLVGATDTQYF.

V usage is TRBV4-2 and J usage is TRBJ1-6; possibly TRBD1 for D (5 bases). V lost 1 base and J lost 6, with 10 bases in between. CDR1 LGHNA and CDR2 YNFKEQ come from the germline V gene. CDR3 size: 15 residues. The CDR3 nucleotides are TGTGCCAGCAGCCAAGGCCCTCAGGGTAATTCACCCCTCCACTTT. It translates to CASSQGPQGNSPLHF.

The CDR3 region has the DNA TGCGCCAGCAGTGACCCCGGACAGGGAGGCTACACCTTC. The encoded protein is CASSDPGQGGYTF. The rearrangement uses TRBV10-1 and TRBJ1-2; 8 nucleotides agree with TRBD1. The CDR3 has 13 amino acids. Per germline, CDR1 WNHNN and CDR2 SYGVQD (reference sequence). The trim removed 3 bases at V and 8 bases at J, leaving 5 bases unmatched.

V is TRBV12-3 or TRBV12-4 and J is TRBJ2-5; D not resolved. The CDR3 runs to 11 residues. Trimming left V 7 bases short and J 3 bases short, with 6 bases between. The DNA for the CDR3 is TGTGCCAGCACCTTCGAAGAGACCCAGTACTTC. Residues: CASTFEETQYF.

CDR3 protein: CASRETGAYGYTF. CDR3 DNA: TGTGCCAGCAGAGAGACAGGGGCATATGGCTACACCTTC. The chain links TRBV7-2 to TRBJ1-2; 8 bases match TRBD1. The germline V gene has CDR1 SGHTA and CDR2 FQGNSA. This CDR3 is 13 amino acids long. Trimming at V came to 6 bases and at J to 5 bases, leaving 5 bases not matched to a gene.